This T cell receptor (beta chain) was captured by sequencing in a study of T cell changes during pregnancy in multiple sclerosis. This clone was detected once. One end of the junction varies from germline; a read error may be responsible. Germline-derived CDR1 and CDR2 are MNHEY and SVGAGI. There are 14 residues in the CDR3. Clones were read by immunoSEQ multiplex PCR, and TCRdb kept only the in-frame ones, dropping some. The repertoire includes approximately 49,000 clones, roughly 92% of them detected once, and around 0.89% sits in the top ten. Sequencing used peripheral blood, obtained after pregnancy. The chain combines TRBV6-5 with TRBJ1-1; D unresolved. The sequence was obtained from a female donor with multiple sclerosis, enrolled in a pregnancy study. As DNA, the CDR3 is TGTGCCAGCAGCAAAAGGACGGGGAACACTGAAACTTTCTTT. Residues: CASSKRTGNTETFF.